Listed here are 32 T cell receptor beta chains from one sample, sequenced in a study of T-cell memory formation after mild COVID-19. Using its own MiXCR run on the 5' RACE reads, TCRdb lists one record per CDR3 protein. This table holds just under 350,000 distinct CDR3 sequences, 10% to 15% found once. The sequencing sample was made of PBMCs or a T cell subset sorted from them (not recorded which). The receptors were sampled from a man aged 18 to 35 who had mild COVID-19 (a few samples of this study predate the infection). Cell type and time point are not known.

This clonotype appeared a few times. This chain connects TRBV6-5 to TRBJ1-2; unclear D gene. Deletions cut 7 bases from V and 7 bases from J, with 16 bases between. This CDR3 spans 13 amino acids. Germline lookup yields CDR1 MNHEY and CDR2 SVGAGI. Here the CDR3 DNA reads TGTGCCAGCACCCCGGGGTGGGCCAGTGGCTACACCTTC. Translation: CASTPGWASGYTF.

This clonotype was seen more than once but under ten times. V is TRBV4-2 and J is TRBJ2-7; no clear D gene. V shed 1 base and J shed 3 bases, with 7 bases lying between them. In germline, CDR1 is LGHNA, CDR2 YNFKEQ. There are 13 residues in the CDR3. The CDR3 DNA reads TGTGCCAGCAGCCAAGGCGAGTTCTACGAGCAGTACTTC. It is translated as CASSQGEFYEQYF.

Only a few counts were recorded for this clonotype. The V gene is TRBV7-3, the J gene TRBJ2-1; 7 bases are shared with TRBD1. V dropped 5 bases and J dropped 7; count of bases not matched to a gene: 11. The CDR3 covers 15 residues. Per germline, CDR1 SGHTA and CDR2 FQGTGA. The CDR3 region has the DNA TGTGCCAGCAGCAGCCATGGGACAGCCGTAAATGAGCAGTTCTTC. The encoded protein is CASSSHGTAVNEQFF.

The chain combines TRBV7-2 with TRBJ2-3, with D tentatively TRBD2 (6 bases). The length of the CDR3 is 16 residues. V was shortened by 5 bases and J by 0 bases, with 15 bases between the two germline ends. Per the germline V gene, CDR1 is SGHTA and CDR2 is FQGNSA. The CDR3 nucleotides are TGTGCCAGCAGCCTAAAAGGGACTCGAAGCACAGATACGCAGTATTTT. Amino acids: CASSLKGTRSTDTQYF. The complete variable domain, with remaining parts taken from reference TRBV7-2 and TRBJ2-3, reads GAGVSQSPSNKVTEKGKDVELRCDPISGHTALYWYRQSLGQGLEFLIYFQGNSAPDKSGLPSDRFSAERTGGSVSTLTIQRTQQEDSAVYLCASSLKGTRSTDTQYFGPGTRLTVL.

In its sample, this clonotype was seen a few times. The genes are TRBV20-1 and TRBJ2-7; 11 bases map to TRBD1. The trim removed 5 bases at V and 5 bases at J, leaving 5 bases unmatched. Germline V lookup: CDR1 DFQATT, CDR2 SNEGSKA (reference sequence). The length of the CDR3 is 13 residues. The CDR3 coding sequence is TGCAGTGCTCTCCCGGGACAGGGGGACGAGCAGTACGTC. Translating gives CSALPGQGDEQYV.

The V call is TRBV20-1, the J call TRBJ2-7; D might be TRBD1 (6 bases). The V end was cut by 5 bases, the J end by 2 bases, with 10 bases between. Per the germline V gene, CDR1 is DFQATT and CDR2 is SNEGSKA (reference sequence). The CDR3 covers 12 residues. In DNA form, the CDR3 reads TGCAGTGCTGAACAGGGTCCCTACGAGCAGTACTTC. Residues: CSAEQGPYEQYF.

The V call is TRBV4-2, the J call TRBJ2-2; 9 bases are shared with TRBD2. The CDR3 has 16 residues. CDR1 is LGHNA, CDR2 YNFKEQ, per germline. V lost 8 bases, J lost 3 bases, and 10 bases stayed unmatched. CDR3 nucleotide sequence: TGTGCCAGCCACCCAATTGGGACTAGCTACACCGGGGAGCTGTTTTTT. It codes for CASHPIGTSYTGELFF.

The V call is TRBV24-1, the J call TRBJ1-2, with unresolved D. V was shortened by 3 bases and J by 3 bases, with 4 bases between the two germline ends. This CDR3 spans 12 amino acids. The germline CDR1 and CDR2 sequences are KGHDR and SFDVKD. DNA of the CDR3: TGTGCCACCAGTGATGCTCACTATGGCTACACCTTC. Its translation is CATSDAHYGYTF.

This clonotype was recorded once. CDR3 protein: CASRLGQGEYNEQFF. The CDR3 DNA is TGTGCCAGCAGACTAGGACAGGGAGAGTACAATGAGCAGTTCTTC. The V and J genes are TRBV12-3 or TRBV12-4 and TRBJ2-1, with TRBD1 matching over 8 bases. J lost 4 bases, V lost 6 bases, and 8 bases had no gene match. This CDR3 has 15 residues.

This clonotype has at least ten counts. The chain is built from TRBV5-4 and TRBJ2-7; no reliable D call. V lost 2 bases and J lost 7, with 13 bases in between. The CDR3 has 13 residues. Germline assignment: CDR1 SGHNT and CDR2 YYREEE (reference sequence). The chain's CDR3 is CASSFFDTREQYF. The CDR3 DNA reads as TGTGCCAGCAGCTTCTTCGATACTCGGGAGCAGTACTTC. Using reference TRBV5-4 and TRBJ2-7 for the parts outside the CDR3, the full variable domain is ETGVTQSPTHLIKTRGQQVTLRCSSQSGHNTVSWYQQALGQGPQFIFQYYREEENGRGNFPPRFSGLQFPNYSSELNVNALELDDSALYLCASSFFDTREQYFGPGTRLTVT.

This clonotype was observed a few times. This rearrangement joins TRBV6-1 to TRBJ2-7; 8 bases match TRBD1. V shed 6 bases, J shed 3 bases, and the junction held 7 bases outside the gene matches. The CDR3 consists of 14 residues. Germline assignment: CDR1 MNHNS and CDR2 SASEGT. CDR3 loop: CASRKATGVYEQYV. CDR3 nucleotides: TGTGCCAGCAGGAAGGCGACAGGGGTCTACGAGCAGTACGTC.

J is TRBJ2-7 and V is TRBV7-9; 7 bases line up with TRBD1. CDR3 length: 13 amino acids. V was pared by 5 bases and J by 5 bases, with 6 bases of the junction left unmatched. Per the germline V gene, CDR1 is SEHNR and CDR2 is FQNEAQ (reference sequence). In DNA, the CDR3 is TGTGCCAGCAGCAGACAGGGAGCTCACGAGCAGTACTTC. Encoded protein: CASSRQGAHEQYF.

This clonotype turned up a few times. This chain uses TRBV5-1 with TRBJ2-5; D assignment may be TRBD1 or TRBD2 (6 bases each). The CDR3 spans 14 residues. Germline V CDR1 and CDR2: SGHRS, YFSETQ. Trimming left V 5 bases short and J 3 bases short, with 14 bases between. In DNA, the CDR3 is TGCGCCAGCAGTTGGAGGGGGTTGGAAGAGACCCAGTACTTC. It codes for CASSWRGLEETQYF.

This clonotype was recorded a few times. The chain uses TRBV5-1 and TRBJ1-3, with no clear D. Germline lookup yields CDR1 SGHRS and CDR2 YFSETQ. V lost 0 bases and J lost 0, with 7 bases in between. The CDR3 has 15 residues. The chain's CDR3 is CASSLDRDSGNTIYF. The CDR3 region has the DNA TGCGCCAGCAGCTTGGATCGGGACTCTGGAAACACCATATATTTT.

This sequence joins TRBV25-1 and TRBJ2-3; 8 bases agree with TRBD1. J was trimmed by 4 bases and V by 2 bases; bases with no gene match: 2. In germline, CDR1 is MGHDK, CDR2 SYGVNS. The CDR3 is made up of 14 amino acids. The CDR3 DNA sequence: TGTGCCAGCAGTGAACCAGGGGGCGCAGATACGCAGTATTTT. It specifies CASSEPGGADTQYF.

The rearrangement uses TRBV19 and TRBJ2-1, with D tentatively TRBD1 (5 bases). Trimming shortened V by 6 bases and J by 8 bases, and 14 bases separated the two germline ends. The CDR3 covers 13 residues. The germline CDR1 and CDR2 sequences are LNHDA and SQIVND (reference sequence). CDR3 protein: CASRGRVLDEQFF. The DNA for the CDR3 is TGTGCCAGTAGAGGCAGGGTGCTTGATGAGCAGTTCTTC.

The chain has TRBV7-9 and TRBJ2-7, with a possible D match to TRBD2 (5 bases). V was pared by 5 bases and J by 5 bases, with 10 bases between. Looked up from germline, CDR1 is SEHNR and CDR2 is FQNEAQ (reference sequence). There are 12 residues in the CDR3. CDR3 DNA: TGTGCCAGCAGCACTAGGTCGAACGAGCAGTACTTC. Its translation: CASSTRSNEQYF.

This clonotype appeared many times. The chain uses TRBV5-5 and TRBJ2-3; D call uncertain. Trimming cost V 4 bases and J 2 bases, with 14 bases left between them. Looked up from germline, CDR1 is SGHKS and CDR2 is YYEKEE (reference sequence). This CDR3 spans 15 amino acids. The CDR3 nucleotides are TGTGCCAGCAGCGTGGGCGCGGCTGACACAGATACGCAGTATTTT. As protein: CASSVGAADTDTQYF.

The chain is built from TRBV15 and TRBJ2-3; 10 bases are a match to TRBD1. The CDR3 has 19 amino acids. CDR1 LNHNV and CDR2 YYDKDF come from the germline V gene (reference sequence). The trim removed 4 bases at V and 4 bases at J, leaving 17 bases unmatched. The CDR3 loop reads CATSTLRTPGTGVADTQYF. In DNA form, the CDR3 reads TGTGCCACCAGCACTCTCCGGACGCCCGGGACAGGGGTTGCAGATACGCAGTATTTT.

The rearrangement joins TRBV19 to TRBJ2-3; 7 bases map to TRBD2. The CDR3 extends over 17 amino acids. Per germline, CDR1 LNHDA and CDR2 SQIVND (reference sequence). The ends lost 1 base at V and 2 bases at J; junction bases unmatched: 9. CDR3 DNA: TGTGCCAGTAGTATAGTTTGGCGGGGGATATCCACAGATACGCAGTATTTT. As protein: CASSIVWRGISTDTQYF.

This clonotype was detected only a few times. The chain links TRBV4-3 to TRBJ1-5; the D is unclear. Trimming left V 4 bases short and J 5 bases short, with 9 bases between. The germline V gene has CDR1 LGHNA and CDR2 YSLEER. The CDR3 consists of 13 residues. The CDR3 spells CASSLVRYQPQHF. The CDR3 DNA is TGCGCCAGCAGCCTCGTGCGATATCAGCCCCAGCATTTT.

This clonotype was seen repeatedly, ten times or more. The CDR3 here is CASSPWTAVADTQYF. The CDR3 DNA follows: TGTGCCAGCAGTCCATGGACCGCAGTAGCAGATACGCAGTATTTT. The V call is TRBV6-5, the J call TRBJ2-3, with D hard to call. V gave up 5 bases and J gave up 4 bases, with 16 bases separating them. Germline assignment: CDR1 MNHEY and CDR2 SVGAGI. This CDR3 is 15 amino acids long.

This clonotype was seen a few times. The V and J genes are TRBV5-1 and TRBJ1-6; the match to TRBD1 covers 8 bases. Losses at the gene ends were 0 bases for V and 10 bases for J; bases not matched to a gene: 6. The length of the CDR3 is 15 residues. Germline CDR1 reads SGHRS; CDR2 reads YFSETQ. The DNA of the CDR3 is TGCGCCAGCAGCTTGGGTGGACAGGGTAGGTCACCCCTCCACTTT. Translated: CASSLGGQGRSPLHF.

This clonotype was picked up many times. This sequence joins TRBV28 and TRBJ1-5; tentative D call: TRBD1 (5 bases). From germline, CDR1 is MDHEN and CDR2 SYDVKM. The CDR3 loop spans 14 amino acids. V was shortened by 8 bases and J by 6 bases, with 17 bases between the two germline ends. CDR3 in amino acids: CASRVRDYRQPQHF. For the CDR3, the DNA is TGTGCCAGCCGGGTGAGGGACTATCGTCAGCCCCAGCATTTT.

The sample holds many counts of this clonotype. The V call is TRBV6-5, the J call TRBJ2-2, with 12 nucleotides matching TRBD1. With V trimmed by 6 bases and J by 7 bases, 6 bases remained unmatched. The CDR3 consists of 15 residues. In germline, CDR1 is MNHEY, CDR2 SVGAGI. The CDR3, as DNA: TGTGCCAGCAGCTTCCGGGACAGGGGGCGCGGGGAGCTGTTTTTT. It yields the protein CASSFRDRGRGELFF.

The chain uses TRBV6-4 and TRBJ2-3, with D unclear. The ends were cut back, 4 bases at V and 0 bases at J, with 11 bases in the middle. The germline CDR1 and CDR2 sequences are MRHNA and SNTAGT. The CDR3 loop spans 15 amino acids. For the CDR3, the DNA is TGTGCCAGCAGTGTTGGACCTTCTAGCACAGATACGCAGTATTTT. It yields the protein CASSVGPSSTDTQYF.

This rearrangement joins TRBV7-8 to TRBJ2-3; TRBD1 matches 8 bases. There are 15 residues in the CDR3. Trimming took 1 base from V and 6 from J; bases not matched to a gene: 6. Per germline, CDR1 SGHVS and CDR2 FQNEAQ. The CDR3 coding sequence is TGTGCCAGCAGCTTAGGACCGGGACAGGAGGATACGCAGTATTTT. This sequence encodes CASSLGPGQEDTQYF. Combining the CDR3 with reference TRBV7-8 and TRBJ2-3 gives the whole variable domain GAGVSQSPRYKVAKRGQDVALRCDPISGHVSLFWYQQALGQGPEFLTYFQNEAQLDKSGLPSDRFFAERPEGSVSTLKIQRTQQEDSAVYLCASSLGPGQEDTQYFGPGTRLTVL.

This clonotype appeared a few times. The V gene is TRBV29-1, the J gene TRBJ2-1; TRBD2 might be the D (7 bases). Between the trimmed V and J ends, which lost 7 bases and 6 bases, there was a span of 16 bases. The germline CDR1 and CDR2 sequences are SQVTM and ANQGSEA. This CDR3 region has 13 residues. The CDR3 reads CSGGGGPTNEQFF. CDR3 in DNA: TGCAGCGGTGGGGGGGGGCCCACCAATGAGCAGTTCTTC.

The table lists this clonotype with a few counts. The J gene is TRBJ1-4, the V gene TRBV18; no clear D gene. V was cut by 6 bases and J by 5 bases, with 10 bases left in between. The length of the CDR3 is 13 residues. CDR1 and CDR2 from the germline V gene are KGHSH and LQKENI. The chain's CDR3 is CASSDYKNEKLFF. CDR3 bases: TGTGCCAGCTCGGATTATAAAAATGAAAAACTGTTTTTT.

This clonotype was counted only a few times. The V and J genes are TRBV5-4 and TRBJ1-4, with TRBD1 matching 11 bases. This CDR3 spans 15 amino acids. V trimming: 3 bases; J trimming: 8 bases; junction bases outside the gene matches: 6. Germline V gene lookup returns CDR1 SGHNT and CDR2 YYREEE (reference sequence). Here the CDR3 DNA reads TGTGCCAGCAGCTGGACGGGGACAGGGGGGGAAAAACTGTTTTTT. As protein: CASSWTGTGGEKLFF.

This clonotype was detected many times. The chain uses TRBV9 and TRBJ1-4; D ambiguous. The germline gives CDR1 SGDLS, CDR2 YYNGEE. CDR3 size: 13 residues. The V end lost 4 bases, the J end lost 12 bases, and 16 bases lay between the germline ends. DNA of the CDR3: TGTGCCAGCAGCAAAGGCCGCGGTACCGAACTGTTTTTT. Residues: CASSKGRGTELFF.

The gene calls are TRBV6-2 or TRBV6-3 and TRBJ2-1; TRBD2 aligns across 9 bases. V lost 6 bases to trimming and J lost 14 bases; unmatched junction nucleotides: 8. This CDR3 region has 12 residues. CDR1 is MNHEY, CDR2 SVGEGT, per germline. This CDR3 reads CASRTGTSWEFF. The CDR3 bases are TGTGCCAGCAGGACCGGGACTAGCTGGGAGTTCTTC.